The source of this T cell receptor (beta chain) is a study of cytomegalovirus exposure and HLA in healthy donors (dated by TCRdb to 2016 to 2017). In the study overall: A later analysis indicated that the roughly 130 validation repertoires were generated on the platform also employed for the roughly 720 repertoires of the first cohort. The study was designed to test whether signatures of past pathogen exposure could be identified by cataloging public T cell receptors. A separate validation cohort of 90 to 150 different subjects was used in addition to the roughly 670-subject first cohort. To predict cytomegalovirus infection status, the study brought together high-throughput TCR immunosequencing, statistical association of individual TCRs with disease status, and machine learning. General findings and caveats noted by the study authors: The study gave a list of around 170 TCR beta chains associated with cytomegalovirus. A later analysis found that TCRs clustered in the first cohort also tended to co-occur in the 120 validation repertoires, with 94% of cluster scores above 0. The classifier was reported to diagnose cytomegalovirus status with high specificity and sensitivity in both the original cohort and the validation cohort. Most TCR sequences were seen in very few donors, while some public TCRs were found in many individuals. A later analysis had no HLA typing for the validation cohort, so co-occurrence there was scored across all 120 repertoires. According to the authors, the approach could potentially be generalized to other disease states and immunological phenotypes. Three of the identified cytomegalovirus-associated TCR beta chains were confirmed in vitro to be specific for cytomegalovirus antigens.

To note about this clone: It lacks a known antigen. Base qualities are not provided; no much larger clone lies one nucleotide away.

The donors belonged to the validation cohort of over a hundred subjects, which was separate from the approximately 680-subject first cohort. The CDR3 sequence holds 15 residues, the cysteine and phenylalanine included. The CDR3 DNA has 45 bases and is translated from base 1. Looking up the germline V gene yields CDR1 SGHDN and CDR2 FVKESK. V loses 2 bases, J loses 0 bases, and the germline ends lie 11 bases apart. Libraries were prepared through the immunoSEQ multiplex PCR assay. For the original study's pipeline: A statistical classification framework was built to diagnose cytomegalovirus status from the catalog of TCR beta chain sequences. TCRdb retrieved this table from immuneACCESS and kept in-frame rearrangements only. Not all clones are present; in checked studies, unresolved V genes account for under half, and no reason is known for the remainder. The DNA gave D and trimming, while V, J and clone size come from that table. The sample records a few hundred thousand clones, 85% to 90% of which are singletons. The ten top clones hold 2.5% to 3.5% of the sample.

This clonotype was obtained from a woman in her late teens or twenties in good health and CMV-seronegative. Source material: PBMCs. The chain links TRBV14 with TRBJ2-7, with the D gene too uncertain to name. The sequenced DNA: TGTGCCAGCAGCCAATATACAGAACACTCCTACGAGCAGTACTTC. It encodes CASSQYTEHSYEQYF.